Below, 14 T cell receptor beta chains from the same sample are listed, as sequenced in a study of Graves' ophthalmopathy and Graves' hyperthyroidism. Amplification of TCR beta CDR3 regions used RNA transcripts. An initial RT-PCR round employing HTBI primers preceded a second-round multiplex PCR. Each CDR3 protein gets one entry after TCRdb re-called the multiplex PCR reads with MiXCR. Here the sample spans some 750,000 distinct CDR3 sequences, roughly two fifths being singletons. The source material was peripheral blood. Every receptor here comes from an adult man with Graves' ophthalmopathy.

Points on this clonotype: One junction end does not reproduce the germline sequence, and a read error may be involved. The rearrangement uses TRBV10-3 and TRBJ1-5; TRBD1 might be the D (6 bases). This CDR3 spans 15 amino acids. The germline V gene encodes CDR1 ENHRY and CDR2 SYGVKD. CDR3 nucleotides: TGTGCCAGCAGTGAAGGACAGCTCCTTAATCAGCCCCAGCATTTT. It codes for CASSEGQLLNQPQHF.

A note on this clonotype: Just one base apart from a much larger clone, this may be a read error. This rearrangement joins TRBV2 to TRBJ1-1, with unresolved D. Germline V gene sequence: CDR1 SNHLY, CDR2 FYNNEI. The CDR3 loop spans 15 amino acids. Deletions cut 3 bases from V and 2 bases from J, with 13 bases between. This chain's CDR3 is CASSDPRTGNTEAFF. Written as DNA, the CDR3 is TGTGCCAGCAGTGATCCACGGACGGGTAACACTGAAGCTTTCTTT.

In this sample, this clonotype turned up once. A clone one base away is much larger, so this may be a read error. V and J are TRBV7-9 and TRBJ2-2, with 7 positions matching TRBD2. V shed 6 bases and J 6 bases; nucleotides not matched to a gene: 7. The CDR3 spans 14 residues. Germline V lookup: CDR1 SEHNR, CDR2 FQNEAQ (reference sequence). The CDR3 region is CASSYSGKAGELFF. In nucleotides, the CDR3 is TGTGCCAGCAGTTACAGCGGGAAGGCCGGGGAGCTGTTTTTT.

The V call is TRBV5-4, the J call TRBJ2-7, with TRBD2 matching over 11 bases. J gave up 5 bases and V 0 bases, and 7 bases lay outside the gene matches. The CDR3 has 16 residues. Germline V gives CDR1 SGHNT, CDR2 YYREEE (reference sequence). CDR3 loop: CASSLALLAGGNEQYF. CDR3 nucleotide sequence: TGTGCCAGCAGCTTGGCCTTGCTAGCGGGAGGTAACGAGCAGTACTTC.

The CDR3 DNA sequence: TGCAGCGCGGGCCCTGCTCGCGAGCAGTACTTC. It is translated as CSAGPAREQYF. The chain uses TRBV29-1 and TRBJ2-5; no firm D call. The end of the DNA is better explained by TRBJ2-7, so the J call may be wrong. The CDR3 extends over 11 amino acids. Germline CDR1 reads SQVTM; CDR2 reads ANQGSEA.

V is TRBV3-1 and J is TRBJ2-7, with D perhaps matching TRBD1 or TRBD2 (5 bases each). The V gene's germline CDR1 is LGHDT and CDR2 YNNKEL (reference sequence). CDR3 length: 15 residues. V lost 4 bases and J lost 5, with 18 bases in between. DNA of the CDR3: TGTGCCAGCAGCCCTATAACCGGGACCAGGGACGAGCAGTACTTC. It translates to CASSPITGTRDEQYF.

There are a few counts of this clonotype. The chain is built from TRBV2 and TRBJ2-5; 14 bases are a match to TRBD2. Germline loops: CDR1 SNHLY, CDR2 FYNNEI. V was clipped by 10 bases and J by 4 bases; unmatched bases: 5. The CDR3 length is 14 residues. Here the CDR3 reads CATPTSGGVETQYF. DNA for the CDR3: TGTGCCACCCCGACTAGCGGGGGGGTAGAGACCCAGTACTTC.

This chain links TRBV4-3 with TRBJ1-2, with 9 bases matching TRBD1. Germline-derived CDR1 and CDR2 are LGHNA and YSLEER. V was clipped by 4 bases and J by 4 bases; unmatched bases: 7. The CDR3 runs 15 residues. The DNA of the CDR3 is TGCGCCAGCAGCCCTAAGGAGACAGGGGGCTATGGCTACACCTTC. This encodes CASSPKETGGYGYTF.

This chain's CDR3 is CSVRDVGKEAFF. In nucleotides, the CDR3 is TGCAGCGTTCGGGACGTTGGGAAGGAGGCTTTCTTT. The chain couples TRBV29-1 to TRBJ1-1; D may be TRBD1 (5 bases). Germline V gene sequence: CDR1 SQVTM, CDR2 ANQGSEA. Trimming removed 5 bases at V and 11 bases at J, with 18 bases between. The CDR3 sequence is 12 residues long.

In its sample, this clonotype was seen many times. V usage is TRBV29-1 and J usage is TRBJ1-6; perhaps TRBD1 as D (6 bases). V dropped 3 bases and J dropped 4 bases, with 16 bases sitting between them. The CDR3 extends over 16 amino acids. Looked up from germline, CDR1 is SQVTM and CDR2 is ANQGSEA. CDR3 in DNA: TGCAGCGTTGAGGCGCTGCCGGGGGCTTATAATTCACCCCTCCACTTT. Its translation is CSVEALPGAYNSPLHF.

This clonotype came up many times. The chain uses TRBV15 and TRBJ1-2; D unclear. The CDR3 covers 14 residues. V was clipped by 2 bases and J by 2 bases, with 9 bases between them. Germline V CDR1 and CDR2: LNHNV, YYDKDF (reference sequence). The CDR3 loop reads CATSRSGHNYGYTF. In DNA, the CDR3 is TGTGCCACCAGCAGATCGGGTCACAACTATGGCTACACCTTC.

The V call is TRBV20-1, the J call TRBJ2-5; 11 nucleotides line up with TRBD1. V was pared by 3 bases and J by 5 bases, with 11 bases of the junction left unmatched. The V gene's germline CDR1 is DFQATT and CDR2 SNEGSKA (reference sequence). The CDR3 spans 16 residues. The CDR3 DNA reads TGCAGTGCTAGTATGTTGTTAGGACAGGGGGCCGAGACCCAGTACTTC. This codes for CSASMLLGQGAETQYF.

V and J are TRBV24-1 and TRBJ1-5; TRBD1 matches at 8 bases. The V gene end was trimmed by 4 bases and the J gene end by 1 base; junction bases not matched to a gene: 2. CDR1 is KGHDR, CDR2 SFDVKD, per germline. This CDR3 comprises 15 residues. In DNA form, the CDR3 reads TGTGCCACCAGTGACCGGGACAGGAGCAATCAGCCCCAGCATTTT. Protein sequence: CATSDRDRSNQPQHF.

This clonotype appeared many times. The chain carries TRBV7-9 and TRBJ1-1; no clear D. Per the germline V gene, CDR1 is SEHNR and CDR2 is FQNEAQ (reference sequence). The ends were cut back, 5 bases at V and 4 bases at J, with 11 bases in the middle. This CDR3 has 13 amino acids. In DNA, the CDR3 is TGTGCCAGCAGCGCCGACGTCGGCACTGAAGCTTTCTTT. Residues: CASSADVGTEAFF.